This T cell receptor beta chain was captured in a study of graft-versus-host responses after intestinal transplantation (dated by TCRdb to the early 2020s). With respect to the entire study: Multivisceral, liver-intestinal, or isolated intestinal transplants were received by the recipients. Every recipient was given anti-thymocyte globulin induction, then maintenance tacrolimus and steroids for two to three years. Graft-versus-host and host-versus-graft alloreactive T cell clones were tracked in the graft, circulation and bone marrow after intestinal transplantation using bulk TCR-beta CDR3 sequencing. To identify alloreactive clones, pre-transplant mixed lymphocyte reaction products were sequenced and then compared with unstimulated pre-transplant donor and recipient T cells. A cohort of 20 to 25 intestinal transplant recipients, including one retransplant, was enrolled, and a few patients lacking pretransplant specimens were excluded. A peak of at least 4% donor T cells among recipient peripheral blood mononuclear cells was the definition used for donor T cell macrochimerism. Instead of going to the commercial service, samples from a few later patients were sequenced in-house on an Illumina MiSeq and processed with MiXCR.

Explained via the paper, the time point label denotes: cells obtained before transplantation from donor or recipient. CD3+CD4+ and CD3+CD8+ populations were FACS-sorted from unstimulated pre-transplant donor and recipient cells taken from spleen or lymph nodes. Libraries were prepared through the immunoSEQ multiplex PCR assay. In most patients, genomic DNA was isolated using the Qiagen DNeasy Blood and Tissue Kit and sent frozen to Adaptive Biotechnologies for TCR sequencing. High-throughput TCR-beta CDR3 sequencing of genomic DNA from most patients was performed by Adaptive Biotechnologies. On the study's bioinformatics: Adaptive's ImmunoSEQ software supplied the TCR sequencing data for 15 to 20 patients, while MiXCR and VDJtools were used to process a few other patients. To correct CD4 versus CD8 sorting errors, any sequence found in both subsets at a frequency ratio below 5:1 was removed. Because the origin of CDR3 nucleotide sequences shared between donor and recipient could not be assigned, those sequences were removed. At least 2-fold expansion over unstimulated cells and a minimum CFSE-low frequency of 0.002% (template counts) or 0.001% (read counts) were required for clones to be classified as alloreactive. A clone was considered mappable if detected in the sequenced pre-transplant spleen, lymph node, or MLR CFSE-low populations of the donor or recipient. Cumulative frequency of alloreactive clones was calculated as a percentage of all sequences weighted by copy number. In TCRdb, the immuneACCESS table is reduced to in-frame sequences with V and J assigned. These tables do not hold every clone; where another copy was compared, an unresolved V gene accounts for under half, and the others remain unexplained. V and J calls and clone size are copied from that table; D and trimming were computed from the DNA. This sample has about 89,000 clones in its table, and roughly 92% of those were observed once. About 0.28% of the sample is taken by the ten largest.

Paper-wide results and their limitations: Peak levels of circulating GvH clones were associated with declines in HvG clones early after transplant. GvH clones were found in recipient bone marrow, and some of the GvH clones appeared earlier in ileal mucosa or blood, which is consistent with an intestinal mucosal origin. Conclusions were limited by the relatively low number and heterogeneity of intestinal transplant patients. In patients with donor T cell macrochimerism, the allografts had high GvH to HvG T cell clonal ratios.

From the cysteine through the phenylalanine, the CDR3 covers 14 amino acids. Just the 42-base CDR3 DNA is kept, in frame starting at base 1. V is reduced by 1 base and J by 5 bases, leaving a spacing of 11 bases between them. CDR1 and CDR2 are drawn from the germline V gene: MGHRA, YSYEKL. Details on this clone: Its antigen is not yet known. No much larger clone exists at a distance of one base, and base qualities are not known.

The sequence came from a human donor who received an intestinal transplant. The rearrangement joined TRBV4-1 to TRBJ1-1; a tentative D match to TRBD1 spans 5 bases. Material: unstimulated CD4+ T cells sorted from spleen or lymph node cells, obtained before intestinal transplant. The encoded CDR3 is CASSQVRGGTEAFF. The DNA sequence is TGCGCCAGCAGCCAAGTGAGGGGAGGTACTGAAGCTTTCTTT.